Listed here are 32 T cell receptor beta chains from one sample, sequenced in a study of T-cell memory formation after mild COVID-19. TCRdb re-analysed the 5' RACE reads in MiXCR, keeping a single row per CDR3 protein. The profile shows 150,000 to 200,000 distinct CDR3 sequences, 9.5% to 13% of them singletons. The source material was PBMCs or a T cell subset sorted from them (not recorded which). These receptors were collected from a man aged 18 to 30 who had mild COVID-19 (a few samples of this study predate the infection). Cell type and time point are not known.

The chain employs TRBV28 and TRBJ2-2, with TRBD2 matching over 7 bases. This CDR3 contains 17 residues. After removal of 1 base from V and 0 bases from J, the junction contained 5 bases not matched to a gene. Germline V gene lookup returns CDR1 MDHEN and CDR2 SYDVKM. CDR3 nucleotides: TGTGCCAGCAGTTTATTTGGCGGGAGCTCGAACACCGGGGAGCTGTTTTTT. Translating gives CASSLFGGSSNTGELFF.

This clonotype was counted between two and nine times. The V and J genes are TRBV5-1 and TRBJ2-3; D unclear. Trimming pared 0 bases from V and 4 bases from J, leaving 6 bases between. CDR1 is SGHRS and CDR2 is YFSETQ in the germline V gene. This CDR3 is 13 amino acids long. The CDR3 DNA sequence: TGCGCCAGCAGCTTGGTTATTGCAGATACGCAGTATTTT. Translation gives CASSLVIADTQYF.

This clonotype showed up just a few times. V gene TRBV29-1 combines with J gene TRBJ1-1; D remains ambiguous. Germline loops: CDR1 SQVTM, CDR2 ANQGSEA. The CDR3 is 14 residues long. The V and J ends lost 4 bases and 5 bases respectively, with 17 bases between them. CDR3 sequence: CSVVPPPWVTEAFF. The CDR3 DNA is TGCAGCGTTGTTCCCCCTCCATGGGTGACTGAAGCTTTCTTT.

This clonotype was detected only a few times. The V call is TRBV5-1, the J call TRBJ2-5, with D possibly being TRBD2 (5 bases). The V and J ends lost 0 bases and 4 bases respectively, with 16 bases between them. Germline V gene lookup returns CDR1 SGHRS and CDR2 YFSETQ. The CDR3 spans 16 residues. The CDR3 region has the DNA TGCGCCAGCAGCTTGGTCCTGGGAGTGGGAGCAGAGACCCAGTACTTC. Protein product: CASSLVLGVGAETQYF.

The chain links TRBV7-3 to TRBJ2-3, with a tentative D call TRBD1 (6 bases). Between the trimmed V and J ends, which lost 5 bases and 8 bases, there was a span of 17 bases. This CDR3 is built from 14 residues. The V gene's germline CDR1 is SGHTA and CDR2 FQGTGA. This CDR3 is CASSPRWGPGTQYF. CDR3 coding DNA: TGTGCCAGCAGCCCCAGGTGGGGGCCTGGTACGCAGTATTTT.

CDR3 loop: CASRLTRGITDTQYF. Written as DNA, the CDR3 is TGTGCCAGCAGGCTGACTCGGGGGATCACAGATACGCAGTATTTT. The chain recombines TRBV7-2 with TRBJ2-3; tentative D call: TRBD2 (6 bases). The CDR3 is 15 amino acids. Trimming left V 6 bases short and J 2 bases short, with 15 bases between. The germline CDR1 and CDR2 sequences are SGHTA and FQGNSA.

This clonotype came up a few times. The chain recombines TRBV10-1 with TRBJ1-2, with no clear D. The CDR3 is made up of 13 amino acids. Germline lookup yields CDR1 WNHNN and CDR2 SYGVQD (reference sequence). V lost 4 bases, J lost 4 bases, and 10 bases lay in between. Written as DNA, the CDR3 is TGCGCCAGCAGTGTTGACCGGACCTATGGCTACACCTTC. Translated, it gives CASSVDRTYGYTF.

This clonotype came up a few times. The chain links TRBV4-1 to TRBJ2-5; a possible D gene is TRBD2 (5 bases). The CDR3 extends over 14 amino acids. Between the trimmed V and J ends, which lost 4 bases and 2 bases, there was a span of 11 bases. Germline assignment: CDR1 MGHRA and CDR2 YSYEKL. The DNA of the CDR3 is TGCGCCAGCAGCCGCGGGCAGGCTCAAGAGACCCAGTACTTC. This gives the protein CASSRGQAQETQYF.

V is TRBV6-5 and J is TRBJ2-1, with 12 bases lining up with TRBD2. The CDR3 runs to 15 residues. Germline V CDR1 and CDR2: MNHEY, SVGAGI. V lost 5 bases and J lost 10; bases outside the gene matches: 9. The CDR3 is CASSILAGGRREQFF. CDR3 nucleotides: TGTGCCAGCAGTATACTAGCGGGGGGTCGCCGGGAGCAGTTCTTC.

This clonotype was counted many times. The chain carries TRBV6-6 and TRBJ2-1; 7 bases fit TRBD1. The germline CDR1 and CDR2 sequences are MNHNY and SVGAGI (reference sequence). Germline trimming cut 5 bases from V and 0 bases from J; bases unmatched to any gene: 10. The CDR3 covers 17 residues. CDR3: CASSPSRTGSSYNEQFF. The CDR3 DNA follows: TGTGCCAGCAGTCCCTCGAGGACAGGTAGCTCCTACAATGAGCAGTTCTTC.

This chain's CDR3 is CASSQGAFNYGYTF. The CDR3 DNA reads TGCGCCAGCAGCCAAGGAGCCTTTAACTATGGCTACACCTTC. The chain employs TRBV4-3 and TRBJ1-2; D is uncertain. This CDR3 is 14 amino acids long. Looked up from germline, CDR1 is LGHNA and CDR2 is YSLEER. Deletions cut 1 base from V and 1 base from J, with 7 bases between.

This chain connects TRBV7-9 to TRBJ2-7; the D gene is possibly TRBD1 (6 bases). The CDR3 contains 11 residues. Trimming cost V 9 bases and J 3 bases, with 9 bases left between them. Germline V CDR1 and CDR2: SEHNR, FQNEAQ (reference sequence). CDR3 coding DNA: TGTGCCAGAGAGGACAGCTACGAGCAGTACGTC. This gives the protein CAREDSYEQYV.

The chain recombines TRBV12-3 or TRBV12-4 with TRBJ2-6; no clear D. Trimming took 7 bases from V and 5 from J, leaving 12 bases between them. This CDR3 is built from 14 residues. The CDR3 is CASNKSGRANVLTF. DNA for the CDR3: TGTGCCAGCAACAAGTCGGGTCGGGCCAACGTCCTGACTTTC.

This clonotype was recorded many times. The V gene is TRBV7-3, the J gene TRBJ2-1; tentatively, D is TRBD2 (7 bases). V lost 1 base to trimming and J lost 9 bases, with 19 bases between them. This CDR3 region has 16 residues. Germline CDR1 is SGHTA and CDR2 is FQGTGA. The CDR3, as DNA: TGTGCCAGCAGCTTAAAAGGGGGAGGGGTCTTTGGTGAGCAGTTCTTC. Amino acids: CASSLKGGGVFGEQFF. The full variable domain, rest sourced from reference TRBV7-3 and TRBJ2-1, is GAGVSQTPSNKVTEKGKYVELRCDPISGHTALYWYRQSLGQGPEFLIYFQGTGAADDSGLPNDRFFAVRPEGSVSTLKIQRTERGDSAVYLCASSLKGGGVFGEQFFGPGTRLTVL.

This rearrangement joins TRBV3-1 to TRBJ1-5; D is perhaps TRBD1 (5 bases). V lost 4 bases and J lost 2, with 15 bases in between. CDR3 length: 16 residues. Germline V gene data show CDR1 as LGHDT and CDR2 as YNNKEL (reference sequence). The CDR3 is CASSLAGTRGNQPQHF. CDR3 in DNA: TGTGCCAGCAGCCTTGCTGGGACGAGGGGCAATCAGCCCCAGCATTTT.

The rearrangement uses TRBV2 and TRBJ1-1; 7 bases are shared with TRBD1. There are 16 residues in the CDR3. V dropped 2 bases and J dropped 3; count of bases not matched to a gene: 9. The germline V gene encodes CDR1 SNHLY and CDR2 FYNNEI. This CDR3 reads CASSERRGGWYTEAFF. CDR3 sequence (DNA): TGTGCCAGCAGTGAAAGACGAGGGGGCTGGTACACTGAAGCTTTCTTT.

This clonotype occurred a few times. The rearrangement uses TRBV25-1 and TRBJ1-1; no definite D call. Looked up from germline, CDR1 is MGHDK and CDR2 is SYGVNS. The CDR3 spans 14 residues. Between the trimmed V and J ends, which lost 1 base and 6 bases, there was a span of 12 bases. DNA for the CDR3: TGTGCCAGCAGTGAATCCTTGGGCTATCCTGAAGCTTTCTTT. Its protein is CASSESLGYPEAFF.

Many counts were recorded for this clonotype. The chain is built from TRBV11-3 and TRBJ2-2, with D possibly matching TRBD1 (5 bases). Trimming pared 5 bases from V and 10 bases from J, leaving 17 bases between. CDR3 length: 14 amino acids. The germline gives CDR1 SGHNT, CDR2 YENEEA. CDR3: CASSLDIGTQELFF. The CDR3 bases are TGTGCCAGCAGCCTGGACATCGGTACCCAGGAGCTGTTTTTT.

The chain joins TRBV5-1 to TRBJ1-1; 10 nucleotides match TRBD1. CDR3 length equals 16 residues. V trimming: 4 bases; J trimming: 6 bases; junction bases outside the gene matches: 12. CDR1 SGHRS and CDR2 YFSETQ come from the germline V gene. CDR3 sequence: CASSPGQGLLYSEAFF. CDR3 coding DNA: TGCGCCAGCAGCCCGGGACAGGGGCTTTTGTACTCTGAAGCTTTCTTT.

The V call is TRBV9, the J call TRBJ1-1; D not certain. The CDR3 has 14 residues. The germline V and J ends were trimmed by 1 base and 1 base, with 8 bases remaining between them. Germline V gene data show CDR1 as SGDLS and CDR2 as YYNGEE. The CDR3 reads CASSVMSENTEAFF. In DNA form, the CDR3 reads TGTGCCAGCAGCGTAATGTCAGAGAACACTGAAGCTTTCTTT.

CDR3 region: CASSEDGGRTDTQYF. DNA for the CDR3: TGTGCCAGCAGTGAAGATGGGGGCCGCACAGATACGCAGTATTTT. The V call is TRBV2, the J call TRBJ2-3; D might be TRBD1 (6 bases). The CDR3 extends over 15 amino acids. Germline assignment: CDR1 SNHLY and CDR2 FYNNEI. Trimming removed 1 base from V and 1 base from J, with 9 bases in between.

This clonotype came up many times. The V gene is TRBV4-1, the J gene TRBJ2-5, with 7 bases aligning to TRBD1. The length of the CDR3 is 15 residues. Germline CDR1 is MGHRA and CDR2 is YSYEKL. The ends lost 4 bases at V and 2 bases at J; junction bases unmatched: 7. CDR3 nucleotides: TGCGCCAGCAGCCGGACCGGGACAGTGCAAGAGACCCAGTACTTC. This sequence encodes CASSRTGTVQETQYF.

The chain carries TRBV7-6 and TRBJ1-4; TRBD1 aligns across 8 bases. Germline values: CDR1 SGHVS, CDR2 FNYEAQ. The CDR3 has 18 amino acids. After removal of 2 bases from V and 7 bases from J, the junction contained 15 bases not matched to a gene. The CDR3 DNA sequence: TGTGCCAGCAGCTTATTCCCTCCAGGGGGCGCGTCTAGTGAAAAACTGTTTTTT. Residues: CASSLFPPGGASSEKLFF. Complete variable domain (other parts from reference TRBV7-6 and TRBJ1-4): GAGVSQSPRYKVTKRGQDVALRCDPISGHVSLYWYRQALGQGPEFLTYFNYEAQQDKSGLPNDRFSAERPEGSISTLTIQRTEQRDSAMYRCASSLFPPGGASSEKLFFGSGTQLSVL.

This clonotype has more than one count but fewer than ten. CDR3 nucleotide sequence: TGTGCCAGCAGCGTAGGGACTAGCGGGGTAACCGGGGAGCTGTTTTTT. Protein product: CASSVGTSGVTGELFF. V gene TRBV9 combines with J gene TRBJ2-2; 12 bases map to TRBD2. Germline V gene data show CDR1 as SGDLS and CDR2 as YYNGEE. The V gene end was trimmed by 0 bases and the J gene end by 5 bases; junction bases not matched to a gene: 2. The CDR3 is made up of 16 amino acids.

This clonotype turned up a few times. The genes are TRBV20-1 and TRBJ2-3, with D perhaps matching TRBD1 or TRBD2 (6 bases each). This CDR3 contains 16 residues. Trimming stripped 4 bases from V and 3 bases from J, with 20 bases between. Germline lookup yields CDR1 DFQATT and CDR2 SNEGSKA (reference sequence). CDR3 nucleotides: TGCAGTGCTAAGGGGGGCGGTCGACGTGGGACAGATACGCAGTATTTT. Amino acids: CSAKGGGRRGTDTQYF.

This clonotype has at least ten counts. The chain recombines TRBV4-2 with TRBJ1-1, with a weak D call TRBD1 (5 bases). V lost 3 bases, J lost 1 base, and 9 bases lay in between. Germline assignment: CDR1 LGHNA and CDR2 YNFKEQ. This CDR3 has 14 amino acids. CDR3 protein: CASSHLDRNTEAFF. The CDR3 region has the DNA TGTGCCAGCAGCCACTTAGACAGGAACACTGAAGCTTTCTTT.

This clonotype was detected only a few times. The chain combines TRBV6-2 or TRBV6-3 with TRBJ2-1; maybe TRBD1 (6 bases). The V gene lost 6 bases and the J gene lost 0 bases, with 18 bases spanning the gap. Germline assignment: CDR1 MNHEY and CDR2 SVGEGT. The CDR3 spans 17 residues. CDR3 DNA: TGTGCCAGCAGGCGGGCAGGGGTTGCGGCCTCCTACAATGAGCAGTTCTTC. Its protein is CASRRAGVAASYNEQFF.

This clonotype was seen a few times. J is TRBJ2-7 and V is TRBV4-2; 8 nucleotides match TRBD1. V lost 0 bases and J lost 6; bases outside the gene matches: 7. CDR1 and CDR2 from the germline V gene are LGHNA and YNFKEQ. CDR3 length equals 15 residues. CDR3 amino acids: CASSQEEQGASEQYF. CDR3 DNA: TGTGCCAGCAGCCAAGAGGAGCAGGGGGCCAGCGAGCAGTACTTC.

The CDR3 nucleotides are TGCAGCGTGGTGACGGCGAACACTGAAGCTTTCTTT. This gives the protein CSVVTANTEAFF. V usage is TRBV29-1 and J usage is TRBJ1-1; D unresolved. The CDR3 covers 12 residues. From germline, CDR1 is SQVTM and CDR2 ANQGSEA. V was shortened by 6 bases and J by 1 base, with 9 bases between the two germline ends.

The V call is TRBV5-4, the J call TRBJ1-6; the D gene is possibly TRBD1 (5 bases). This CDR3 is built from 14 residues. Germline V CDR1 and CDR2: SGHNT, YYREEE (reference sequence). The germline V and J ends were trimmed by 0 bases and 7 bases, with 8 bases remaining between them. CDR3 in DNA: TGTGCCAGCAGCTTGGACAGGTGGAATTCACCCCTCCACTTT. This codes for CASSLDRWNSPLHF.

The genes are TRBV6-2 or TRBV6-3 and TRBJ2-7, with 8 bases aligning to TRBD1. Per the germline V gene, CDR1 is MNHEY and CDR2 is SVGEGT. The CDR3 loop spans 15 amino acids. Losses at the gene ends were 7 bases for V and 4 bases for J; bases not matched to a gene: 12. The CDR3, as DNA: TGTGCCAGCAACTCCATCGGACAGGGTCATTACGAGCAGTACTTC. It specifies CASNSIGQGHYEQYF.

This clonotype has just a few counts. This sequence joins TRBV4-1 and TRBJ2-3, with TRBD2 identical over 9 bases. This CDR3 region has 16 residues. The germline gives CDR1 MGHRA, CDR2 YSYEKL. V was clipped by 5 bases and J by 1 base; unmatched bases: 7. CDR3 sequence: CASSLRGGQGTDTQYF. In nucleotides, the CDR3 is TGCGCCAGCAGCTTGCGGGGGGGCCAGGGCACAGATACGCAGTATTTT.